One TCR beta chain is described in this entry. The germline gives CDR1 ENHRY, CDR2 SYGVKD. With 3 bases clipped from V and 4 bases from J, the junction kept 3 bases outside the gene matches. The CDR3 length is 13 residues. This specimen comes from a study of CD8 T cells in Susac syndrome. An amount of RNA that ranged from roughly 0.5 to 1 ug was reverse transcribed with random hexamers. With immunoSEQ multiplex PCR, TCR beta CDR3 was amplified across 54 Vbeta and 13 Jbeta. Each CDR3 protein gets one entry after TCRdb re-called the immunoSEQ multiplex PCR reads with MiXCR. Of about 150,000 distinct CDR3 sequences in the sample, around 95% were seen once.

The sequence derives from a human donor with multiple sclerosis. This chain links TRBV10-3 with TRBJ2-7, with 7 bases identical to TRBD1. Material: CD8+ T cells from PBMCs. CDR3 nucleotide sequence: TGTGCCATCAGTGATCAACAGGGGTACGAGCAGTACTTC. This sequence encodes CAISDQQGYEQYF.